This T cell receptor (beta chain) was sequenced during a study of blood T cell repertoires in COVID-19. Study information: Some COVID-19 samples were acute and others convalescent; all came from the United States, Italy and Spain.

The CDR3 is made up of 15 amino acids. CDR1 is LNHDA, CDR2 SQIVND, per germline (reference sequence). Germline trimming cut 5 bases from V and 3 bases from J; bases unmatched to any gene: 10. Original methodology: For nucleated cells, counts were estimated from reference gene primer amplification. Sequencing used immunoSEQ multiplex PCR; TCRdb keeps in-frame clones, though not all of them. V and J calls and clone size are as listed in that table; D and trimming were resolved from the DNA. The table records fewer than 80,000 clones, roughly 80% of them present only once. The sample taken for sequencing was peripheral blood. The V call is TRBV19, the J call TRBJ2-7, with TRBD1 matching over 7 bases. The source is a woman older than 75 with acute or convalescent COVID-19. CDR3 protein: CASSDPTGAFYEQYF. The CDR3 DNA reads TGTGCCAGTAGTGATCCTACAGGGGCCTTCTACGAGCAGTACTTC.